A single sample gave rise to the 25 T cell receptor beta chains below, sequenced in a study of cytomegalovirus exposure and HLA in healthy donors. This PCR relied on a set of 60 Vbeta primers and 13 Jbeta primers. Repertoires were generated with immunoSEQ multiplex PCR, while TCRdb's copy carries only in-frame clones and drops some. The sample has roughly 140,000 clones; 79% are singletons. The specimen was PBMCs. The source of these receptors is a man between 50 and 59 years old in good health and CMV-seropositive.

The chain is built from TRBV4-1 and TRBJ2-5; 12 nucleotides match TRBD2. Germline V CDR1 and CDR2: MGHRA, YSYEKL. V shed 2 bases and J 4 bases; nucleotides not matched to a gene: 8. The CDR3 spans 17 residues. The CDR3 region has the DNA TGCGCCAGCAGCCAATGGTGGGAGACTAGCGGGAGAGAGACCCAGTACTTC. Translated, it gives CASSQWWETSGRETQYF.

The chain carries TRBV30 and TRBJ2-5; 9 bases agree with TRBD2. Germline lookup yields CDR1 GTSNPN and CDR2 SVGIG (reference sequence). The junction had 1 base not matched to a gene; V was cut back by 7 bases and J by 4 bases. This CDR3 spans 11 amino acids. DNA for the CDR3: TGTGCCTTGACTAGCGGAGAGACCCAGTACTTC. Its translation: CALTSGETQYF.

The chain couples TRBV5-1 to TRBJ2-3, with D tentatively TRBD2 (6 bases). Germline assignment: CDR1 SGHRS and CDR2 YFSETQ. This CDR3 comprises 16 residues. The germline V and J ends were trimmed by 1 base and 4 bases, with 16 bases remaining between them. The DNA for the CDR3 is TGCGCCAGCAGCTTGACTAGCCACCAAAGGGCAGATACGCAGTATTTT. Translated, it gives CASSLTSHQRADTQYF.

A note on this clone: Mismatch with germline at one junction end may stem from a read error. The V gene is TRBV7-9, the J gene TRBJ1-1; D unclear. CDR3 length: 12 residues. Per germline, CDR1 SEHNR and CDR2 FQNEAQ (reference sequence). The CDR3 is CSSSSVRDEAFF. CDR3 nucleotide sequence: TGTTCCAGCAGCTCCGTTCGGGATGAAGCTTTCTTT.

The rearrangement joins TRBV15 to TRBJ2-3; 11 nucleotides match TRBD2. Looked up from germline, CDR1 is LNHNV and CDR2 is YYDKDF (reference sequence). The J segment lost 1 base and the V segment lost 3 bases, leaving 6 bases of the junction unmatched. The CDR3 contains 17 residues. CDR3 region: CATSRRLAGPGTDTQYF. The CDR3 DNA reads TGTGCCACCAGCAGGAGACTAGCGGGGCCTGGCACAGATACGCAGTATTTT. Full variable domain (outside the CDR3, taken from reference TRBV15 and TRBJ2-3): DAMVIQNPRYQVTQFGKPVTLSCSQTLNHNVMYWYQQKSSQAPKLLFHYYDKDFNNEADTPDNFQSRRPNTSFCFLDIRSPGLGDTAMYLCATSRRLAGPGTDTQYFGPGTRLTVL.

The CDR3 sequence: CASSPSHRGGNEKLFF. Here the CDR3 DNA reads TGTGCCAGCAGTCCCTCCCACAGGGGTGGAAATGAAAAACTGTTTTTT. This sequence joins TRBV28 and TRBJ1-4; 7 nucleotides agree with TRBD1. Germline CDR1 and CDR2: MDHEN and SYDVKM. After removal of 5 bases from V and 5 bases from J, the junction contained 11 bases not matched to a gene. This CDR3 is 16 amino acids long.

The rearrangement joins TRBV5-1 to TRBJ1-1, with 7 bases lining up with TRBD1. Germline lookup yields CDR1 SGHRS and CDR2 YFSETQ. The J segment lost 1 base and the V segment lost 5 bases, leaving 5 bases of the junction unmatched. The CDR3 runs to 14 residues. The CDR3 DNA reads TGCGCCAGCAGACAGGGGAGCGGGAACACTGAAGCTTTCTTT. This encodes CASRQGSGNTEAFF.

The gene calls are TRBV29-1 and TRBJ1-1; a possible D gene is TRBD1 (6 bases). Germline V gives CDR1 SQVTM, CDR2 ANQGSEA. The CDR3 runs 13 residues. With 5 bases removed from V and 4 bases from J, the gap between germline ends came to 14 bases. In DNA form, the CDR3 reads TGCAGCGTTAGCAGGGGAAGGATCACTGAAGCTTTCTTT. Its protein product is CSVSRGRITEAFF.

This clone was recorded a few times. J is TRBJ2-7 and V is TRBV2; TRBD2 agrees at 15 bases. The J call may be incorrect, as the DNA end agrees better with TRBJ2-5. Germline CDR1 and CDR2: SNHLY and FYNNEI. The CDR3 loop spans 16 amino acids. CDR3 DNA sequence: TGTGCCAGCGGCCCTGGGACTAGCGGGAGGATAGAGACCCAGTACTTC. Translated, it gives CASGPGTSGRIETQYF.

The rearrangement joins TRBV28 to TRBJ2-1; 11 positions agree with TRBD2. CDR1 and CDR2 from the germline V gene are MDHEN and SYDVKM. The CDR3 has 17 residues. The V gene end was trimmed by 5 bases and the J gene end by 4 bases; junction bases not matched to a gene: 10. Here the CDR3 reads CASSLAGGPSFYNEQFF. CDR3 bases: TGTGCCAGCAGTCTAGCGGGAGGTCCCTCTTTTTACAATGAGCAGTTCTTC.

The gene calls are TRBV10-3 and TRBJ1-3; TRBD1 aligns across 7 bases. Trimming removed 3 bases from V and 7 bases from J; junction bases left unmatched: 6. The CDR3 length is 14 residues. In germline, CDR1 is ENHRY, CDR2 SYGVKD. The CDR3 region has the DNA TGTGCCATCAGTGACTTTGACAGGGAGAACACCATATATTTT. Amino acids: CAISDFDRENTIYF.

This chain connects TRBV10-3 to TRBJ2-7; TRBD1 agrees at 9 bases. Germline loops: CDR1 ENHRY, CDR2 SYGVKD. The CDR3 has 15 residues. With V trimmed by 6 bases and J by 6 bases, 12 bases remained unmatched. As DNA, the CDR3 is TGTGCCATCAGCCGCGGGACAGGGAAAGTTGGCGAGCAGTACTTC. It specifies CAISRGTGKVGEQYF.

Concerning this clone: The junction departs from germline at one end; a sequencing error may be responsible. The chain links TRBV7-9 to TRBJ2-7; no firm D call. Germline CDR1 reads SEHNR; CDR2 reads FQNEAQ (reference sequence). This CDR3 comprises 12 residues. The CDR3 bases are TGTTCCAGCAGCAAGATAGAGCGCGAGCAGTACTTC. Protein: CSSSKIEREQYF.

The chain uses TRBV5-4 and TRBJ1-4; TRBD1 matches at 8 bases. Per the germline V gene, CDR1 is SGHNT and CDR2 is YYREEE (reference sequence). V dropped 4 bases and J dropped 6; count of bases not matched to a gene: 5. CDR3 length: 14 amino acids. CDR3 sequence: CASSKTGVDEKLFF. The CDR3 DNA reads as TGTGCCAGCAGCAAGACAGGGGTCGATGAAAAACTGTTTTTT.

The chain is built from TRBV4-1 and TRBJ1-1, with D possibly TRBD1 on 5 matching bases. Trimming shortened V by 0 bases and J by 7 bases, and 12 bases separated the two germline ends. CDR3 length equals 14 residues. Germline V gene data show CDR1 as MGHRA and CDR2 as YSYEKL. The CDR3 sequence: CASSQDPGGYEAFF. The CDR3 nucleotides are TGCGCCAGCAGCCAAGATCCGGGGGGTTATGAAGCTTTCTTT.

J is TRBJ2-1 and V is TRBV2; TRBD1 matches at 7 bases. Germline V lookup: CDR1 SNHLY, CDR2 FYNNEI. Trimming removed 0 bases from V and 6 bases from J; junction bases left unmatched: 2. The CDR3 has 14 amino acids. CDR3 in DNA: TGTGCCAGCAGTGAAGCGTGGGACAGCAATGAGCAGTTCTTC. It specifies CASSEAWDSNEQFF.

The sample holds a few counts of this clone. The chain links TRBV28 to TRBJ2-7, with a tentative D call TRBD2 (5 bases). The CDR3 totals 13 residues. Germline-derived CDR1 and CDR2 are MDHEN and SYDVKM. Trimming took off 6 bases at V and 0 bases at J, with 9 bases between the two ends. The CDR3 reads CASREDFSYEQYF. DNA for the CDR3: TGTGCCAGCAGGGAGGATTTCTCCTACGAGCAGTACTTC. The full variable domain, in which reference TRBV28 and TRBJ2-7 provide the parts outside the CDR3, is DVKVTQSSRYLVKRTGEKVFLECVQDMDHENMFWYRQDPGLGLRLIYFSYDVKMKEKGDIPEGYSVSREKKERFSLILESASTNQTSMYLCASREDFSYEQYFGPGTRLTVT.

This clone was counted a single time. The J gene is TRBJ2-7, the V gene TRBV11-2, with TRBD1 identical over 7 bases. J gave up 4 bases and V 5 bases, and 5 bases lay outside the gene matches. CDR3 length: 13 amino acids. Germline CDR1 SGHAT, CDR2 FQNNGV. The CDR3 DNA reads TGTGCCAGCAGCATGACAGGGATTTACGAGCAGTACTTC. As protein: CASSMTGIYEQYF.

V and J are TRBV7-8 and TRBJ2-7, with 9 bases identical to TRBD1. There are 14 residues in the CDR3. From germline, CDR1 is SGHVS and CDR2 FQNEAQ. V shed 5 bases, J shed 4 bases, and the junction held 6 bases outside the gene matches. CDR3 sequence: CASSKGQGIYEQYF. The CDR3 bases are TGTGCCAGCAGCAAGGGACAGGGTATTTACGAGCAGTACTTC.

The chain is built from TRBV28 and TRBJ2-7, with TRBD1 as a possible D gene (6 bases). Trimming shortened V by 5 bases and J by 3 bases, and 14 bases separated the two germline ends. Per germline, CDR1 MDHEN and CDR2 SYDVKM. The CDR3 has 14 residues. The CDR3 sequence is CASSPGTGFYEQYF. The CDR3, as DNA: TGTGCCAGCAGTCCCGGAACAGGGTTCTACGAGCAGTACTTC.

This clone was picked up a small number of times. The chain links TRBV19 to TRBJ1-1; D is unresolved. This CDR3 is built from 13 residues. With 3 bases removed from V and 0 bases from J, the gap between germline ends came to 5 bases. Germline assignment: CDR1 LNHDA and CDR2 SQIVND (reference sequence). CDR3 amino acids: CASSIRVNTEAFF. The DNA for the CDR3 is TGTGCCAGTAGTATTCGGGTGAACACTGAAGCTTTCTTT.

The rearrangement uses TRBV14 and TRBJ2-7, with 9 positions matching TRBD1. With 1 base clipped from V and 2 bases from J, the junction kept 12 bases outside the gene matches. CDR1 is SGHDN and CDR2 is FVKESK in the germline V gene. This CDR3 has 18 residues. This CDR3 reads CASSQGDRGQGDAYEQYF. DNA for the CDR3: TGTGCCAGCAGCCAAGGGGATCGGGGACAGGGCGATGCCTACGAGCAGTACTTC.

The chain combines TRBV28 with TRBJ1-5; D is perhaps TRBD1 (6 bases). CDR3 length equals 15 residues. Germline lookup yields CDR1 MDHEN and CDR2 SYDVKM. The ends were cut back, 5 bases at V and 4 bases at J, with 15 bases in the middle. In DNA form, the CDR3 reads TGTGCCAGCAGTGGTTACAGGGCCGCGAATCAGCCCCAGCATTTT. Translated, it gives CASSGYRAANQPQHF.

The gene calls are TRBV10-2 and TRBJ2-1; D possibly corresponds to TRBD1 (7 bases). V was cut by 3 bases and J by 6 bases, with 15 bases left in between. This CDR3 comprises 15 residues. Germline-derived CDR1 and CDR2 are WSHSY and SAAADI. CDR3: CASSEGQGGINEQFF. The CDR3 bases are TGCGCCAGCAGTGAAGGGCAGGGGGGAATCAATGAGCAGTTCTTC.

The genes are TRBV19 and TRBJ2-2; 10 nucleotides line up with TRBD1. Trimming cost V 7 bases and J 0 bases; bases outside gene matches: 5. CDR1 is LNHDA, CDR2 SQIVND, per germline (reference sequence). CDR3 length: 16 amino acids. For the CDR3, the DNA is TGTGCCAGTACGAGGGGGACAGGGGCGAACACCGGGGAGCTGTTTTTT. Its protein product is CASTRGTGANTGELFF.